These 3 T cell receptor beta chains share one sample of origin, sequenced in a study of cytomegalovirus exposure and HLA in healthy donors. 60 Vbeta and 13 Jbeta primers were used in PCR. This table comes from immunoSEQ multiplex PCR, and its TCRdb copy is limited to in-frame clones, with some not included. The sample yields nearly 200,000 clones, more than 75% seen once. Sample: PBMCs. The receptor source for this set is a young man in good health and CMV-seronegative.

The rearrangement links TRBV6-5 to TRBJ1-2, with 8 positions matching TRBD1. The trim removed 6 bases at V and 4 bases at J, leaving 7 bases unmatched. There are 14 residues in the CDR3. The germline V gene has CDR1 MNHEY and CDR2 SVGAGI. The CDR3 DNA is TGTGCCAGCAGCTCCGGACAGGGTATCTATGGCTACACCTTC. It codes for CASSSGQGIYGYTF.

V gene TRBV5-4 combines with J gene TRBJ1-2; 9 bases match TRBD1. The germline gives CDR1 SGHNT, CDR2 YYREEE (reference sequence). CDR3 length equals 14 residues. The trim removed 7 bases at V and 6 bases at J, leaving 10 bases unmatched. CDR3 DNA sequence: TGTGCCAGCTTCCGGACAGGGGAGGACGATGGCTACACCTTC. Its translation: CASFRTGEDDGYTF.

The V and J genes are TRBV29-1 and TRBJ2-2, with unresolved D. Between the trimmed V and J ends, which lost 5 bases and 0 bases, there was a span of 4 bases. CDR1 and CDR2 (germline): SQVTM, ANQGSEA. The CDR3 totals 12 residues. The CDR3 DNA reads TGCAGCGTTCTTACGAACACCGGGGAGCTGTTTTTT. Translated: CSVLTNTGELFF.